This entry describes one T cell receptor (beta chain). Its antigen is undetermined. The CDR3 spans 13 residues. Germline values: CDR1 MNHEY, CDR2 SMNVEV (reference sequence). V was clipped by 3 bases and J by 8 bases, with 13 bases between them. Using immunoSEQ multiplex PCR, the repertoire was profiled, and TCRdb retains in-frame clones only, with some absent. The sample lists roughly 120,000 clones; around 94% were seen once. Donors were drawn from the 120-subject validation cohort, separate from the roughly 610-subject first cohort. These data originate in a study of cytomegalovirus exposure and HLA in healthy donors. General study findings and limits: Within the 120 validation repertoires, first-cohort TCR clusters tended to co-occur, according to a later analysis. In vitro checks showed that three CMV-associated chains really do target CMV antigens.

The sequenced sample consisted of PBMCs. This clonotype was sampled from a woman aged 18 to 35 in good health and CMV-seronegative. V gene TRBV27 combines with J gene TRBJ1-2, with D maybe TRBD1 (5 bases). Written as DNA, the CDR3 is TGTGCCAGCAGTTTCTTAGGAGGGGCCGGCTACACCTTC. Protein: CASSFLGGAGYTF.